Below, one TCR beta chain is given with its context. Its antigen is as yet unknown. CDR3 length: 15 residues. V dropped 3 bases and J dropped 0 bases, with 12 bases sitting between them. Germline CDR1 is SGHTS and CDR2 is YDEGEE. This specimen belongs to a study of blood T cells in healthy people across ages. Combining a sample-barcoded 5' primer with a J-beta primer mix, a second PCR ran for roughly 6 to 11 cycles. TCRdb passed the 5' RACE reads through MiXCR, listing each CDR3 protein once. The table records about 1.4 million distinct CDR3 sequences, 55% to 75% of them present only once. Broader study findings: Comparison with aged donors showed that long-lived donors had more naive CD4+ cells and higher diversity.

This chain uses TRBV5-8 with TRBJ1-1; D gene ambiguous. The sequence was obtained from a man younger than 35 in good health. The sample taken for sequencing was blood. CDR3 DNA: TGTGCCAGCAGCTCGTACAACTTTATGAACACTGAAGCTTTCTTT. This sequence encodes CASSSYNFMNTEAFF.